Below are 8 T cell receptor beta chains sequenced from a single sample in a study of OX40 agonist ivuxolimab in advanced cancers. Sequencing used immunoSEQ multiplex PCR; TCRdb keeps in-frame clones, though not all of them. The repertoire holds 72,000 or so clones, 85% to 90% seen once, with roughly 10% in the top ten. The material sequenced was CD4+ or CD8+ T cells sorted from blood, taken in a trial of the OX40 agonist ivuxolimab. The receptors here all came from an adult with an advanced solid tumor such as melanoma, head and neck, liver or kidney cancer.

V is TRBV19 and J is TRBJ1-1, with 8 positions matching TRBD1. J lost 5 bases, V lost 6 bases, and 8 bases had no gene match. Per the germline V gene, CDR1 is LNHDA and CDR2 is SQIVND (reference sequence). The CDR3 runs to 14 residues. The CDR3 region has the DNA TGTGCCAGTAGGATACAGGGGGTGGGTACTGAAGCTTTCTTT. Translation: CASRIQGVGTEAFF.

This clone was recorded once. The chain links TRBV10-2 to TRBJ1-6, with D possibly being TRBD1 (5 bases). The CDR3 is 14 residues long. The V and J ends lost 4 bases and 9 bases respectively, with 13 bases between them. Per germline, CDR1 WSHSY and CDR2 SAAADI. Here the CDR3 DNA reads TGCGCCAGCAGTGGTCTGGGACCATCTTCACCCCTCCACTTT. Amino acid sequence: CASSGLGPSSPLHF.

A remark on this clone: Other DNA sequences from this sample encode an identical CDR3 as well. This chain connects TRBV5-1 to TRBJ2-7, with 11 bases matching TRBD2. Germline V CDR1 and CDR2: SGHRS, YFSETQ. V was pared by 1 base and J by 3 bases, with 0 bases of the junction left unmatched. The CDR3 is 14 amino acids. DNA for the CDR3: TGCGCCAGCAGCTTGACTAGCGGGAGCTACGAGCAGTACTTC. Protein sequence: CASSLTSGSYEQYF. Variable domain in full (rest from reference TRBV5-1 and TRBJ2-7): KAGVTQTPRYLIKTRGQQVTLSCSPISGHRSVSWYQQTPGQGLQFLFEYFSETQRNKGNFPGRFSGRQFSNSRSEMNVSTLELGDSALYLCASSLTSGSYEQYFGPGTRLTVT.

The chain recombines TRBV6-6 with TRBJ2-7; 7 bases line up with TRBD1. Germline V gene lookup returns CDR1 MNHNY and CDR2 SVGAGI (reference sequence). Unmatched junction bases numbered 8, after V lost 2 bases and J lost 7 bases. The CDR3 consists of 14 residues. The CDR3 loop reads CASSYTTGFGEQYF. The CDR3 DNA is TGTGCCAGCAGTTACACGACAGGGTTTGGAGAGCAGTACTTC.

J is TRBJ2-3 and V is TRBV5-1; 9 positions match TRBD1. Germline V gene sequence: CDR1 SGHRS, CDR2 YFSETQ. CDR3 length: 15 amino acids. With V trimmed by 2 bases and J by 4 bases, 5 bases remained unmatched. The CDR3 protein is CASSFRDRAADTQYF. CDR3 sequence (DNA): TGCGCCAGCAGCTTCCGGGACAGGGCTGCAGATACGCAGTATTTT.

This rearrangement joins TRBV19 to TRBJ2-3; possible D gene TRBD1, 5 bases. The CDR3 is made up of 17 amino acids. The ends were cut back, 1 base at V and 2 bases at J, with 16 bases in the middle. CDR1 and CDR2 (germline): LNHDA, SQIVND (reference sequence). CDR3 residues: CASSIGGVRRITDTQYF. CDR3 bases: TGTGCCAGTAGTATAGGGGGCGTGCGACGGATCACAGATACGCAGTATTTT.

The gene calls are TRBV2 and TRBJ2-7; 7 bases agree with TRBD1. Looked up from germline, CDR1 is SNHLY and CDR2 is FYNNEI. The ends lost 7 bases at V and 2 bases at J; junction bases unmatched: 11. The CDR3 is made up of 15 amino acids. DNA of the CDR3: TGTGCCAGCAAGGGGTCAAGGCAGGGGGCCTACGAGCAGTACTTC. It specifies CASKGSRQGAYEQYF. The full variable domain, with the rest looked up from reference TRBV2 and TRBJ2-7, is EPEVTQTPSHQVTQMGQEVILRCVPISNHLYFYWYRQILGQKVEFLVSFYNNEISEKSEIFDDQFSVERPDGSNFTLKIRSTKLEDSAMYFCASKGSRQGAYEQYFGPGTRLTVT.

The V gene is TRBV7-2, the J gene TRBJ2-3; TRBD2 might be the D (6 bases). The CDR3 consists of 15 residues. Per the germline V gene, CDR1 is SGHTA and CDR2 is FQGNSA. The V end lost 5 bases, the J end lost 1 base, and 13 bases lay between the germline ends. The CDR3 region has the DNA TGTGCCAGCAGCCCACGGGGGTCAGGCACAGATACGCAGTATTTT. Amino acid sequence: CASSPRGSGTDTQYF.